These T cell receptor beta chains were read from a single sample in a study of blood T cell repertoires in COVID-19. Sequencing used immunoSEQ multiplex PCR; TCRdb keeps in-frame clones, though not all of them. The sample contains approximately 88,000 clones, 60% to 85% of which appear only once. The sequencing sample was made of peripheral blood. The receptors stem from a human donor in a cohort sampled during active COVID-19. The CDR3 runs from the conserved cysteine through the conserved F or W. The D gene is left open where the match is weak. The listing skips clone size in some rows; elsewhere it reads once, few, many or a size class.

D,size,V,J,CDR3,DNA
.,.,TRBV6-5,TRBJ1-2,CASRGPLNYGYTF,TGTGCCAGCCGGGGTCCCCTTAACTATGGCTACACCTTC
TRBD2,.,TRBV19,TRBJ2-1,CASSIGGRFF,TGTGCCAGTAGTATAGGCGGGAGGTTCTTC
TRBD2,few,TRBV5-1,TRBJ2-5,CASSRLAEETQYF,TGCGCCAGCAGTAGACTAGCGGAAGAGACCCAGTACTTC
TRBD2,.,TRBV7-2,TRBJ2-2,CASSPQGLLNTGELFF,TGTGCCAGCAGCCCCCAGGGACTACTTAACACCGGGGAGCTGTTTTTT
TRBD1,.,TRBV19,TRBJ1-4,CASMGQGVTNEKLFF,TGTGCCAGTATGGGACAGGGGGTAACTAATGAAAAACTGTTTTTT
TRBD1,.,TRBV5-6,TRBJ1-1,CASRGQGRNTEAFF,TGTGCCAGCAGGGGACAGGGACGAAACACTGAAGCTTTCTTT
.,.,TRBV25-1,TRBJ2-5,CASSVGSHKETQYF,TGTGCCAGCAGTGTAGGGAGCCATAAAGAGACCCAGTACTTC
.,.,TRBV19,TRBJ1-6,CASSTGIVSNSPLHF,TGTGCCAGTAGTACCGGGATTGTTAGTAATTCACCCCTCCACTTT
.,few,TRBV2,TRBJ2-7,CASSVRGSYEQYF,TGTGCCAGCAGTGTTAGGGGTTCCTACGAGCAGTACTTC
.,.,TRBV6-5,TRBJ1-3,CASSYSLPERNTIYF,TGTGCCAGCAGTTACTCGCTTCCTGAGCGGAACACCATATATTTT
TRBD2,.,TRBV18,TRBJ2-7,CASSERTSRYYEQYF,TGTGCCAGCTCAGAGCGGACTAGCAGATACTACGAGCAGTACTTC
TRBD2,few,TRBV9,TRBJ2-3,CASSGRTSGPKHTDTQYF,TGTGCCAGCAGCGGAAGGACTAGCGGTCCGAAACACACAGATACGCAGTATTTT
TRBD2,once,TRBV7-3,TRBJ2-1,CASSHSGTRFNEQFF,TGTGCCAGCAGCCATAGCGGGACGAGGTTCAATGAGCAGTTCTTC
TRBD1,.,TRBV28,TRBJ1-5,CASSLSRTGEGIMYF,TGTGCCAGCAGTTTATCCCGGACAGGGGAAGGGATCATGTATTTT
TRBD2,.,TRBV7-2,TRBJ2-4,CASSPGTSGSRSIQYF,TGTGCCAGCAGCCCCGGGACTAGCGGGAGTCGGAGCATTCAGTACTTC
TRBD2,.,TRBV5-1,TRBJ2-3,CASRFGGRAVDTQYF,TGCGCCAGCAGATTCGGCGGGAGGGCCGTAGATACGCAGTATTTT
TRBD1,.,TRBV15,TRBJ1-1,CATSARLSGTGTEAFF,TGTGCCACCAGCGCCCGACTAAGCGGGACAGGAACTGAAGCTTTCTTT
.,few,TRBV18,TRBJ2-5,CASSPRRTHQETQYF,TGTGCCAGCTCACCACGGAGGACGCACCAAGAGACCCAGTACTTC
.,.,TRBV6-2/TRBV6-3,TRBJ2-7,CASSYVPPGIGEQYF,TGTGCCAGCAGTTACGTCCCCCCAGGGATTGGGGAGCAGTACTTC
TRBD2,.,TRBV18,TRBJ2-1,CASSLSGRPYNEQFF,TGTGCCAGCTCACTAAGCGGGAGGCCCTACAATGAGCAGTTCTTC
.,few,TRBV20-1,TRBJ2-1,CSAPGRPEQFF,TGCAGTGCCCCTGGGCGTCCGGAGCAGTTCTTC
TRBD2,.,TRBV24-1,TRBJ2-7,CATSEPGGEQYF,TGTGCCACCAGTGAACCGGGGGGCGAGCAGTACTTC
TRBD1,once,TRBV28,TRBJ2-7,CASSLTRTGGPSEQYF,TGTGCCAGCAGTTTGACAAGGACAGGGGGACCTAGCGAGCAGTACTTC
TRBD1,.,TRBV18,TRBJ1-1,CASSQTGSTEAFF,TGTGCCAGCTCACAGACAGGGTCCACTGAAGCTTTCTTT
TRBD2,once,TRBV4-2,TRBJ2-7,CASRPTSGDYEQYF,TGTGCCAGCAGACCTACTAGCGGCGACTACGAGCAGTACTTC
.,.,TRBV21-1,TRBJ2-7,CASSSETRLTYEQYF,TGTGCCAGCAGCTCGGAGACTAGACTTACCTACGAGCAGTACTTC
.,.,TRBV18,TRBJ2-7,CASSSGNPGVEQYF,TGTGCCAGCTCATCAGGTAACCCGGGGGTCGAGCAGTACTTC
TRBD2,.,TRBV7-3,TRBJ2-1,CASSPVAGVNEQFF,TGTGCCAGCAGCCCGGTGGCGGGAGTGAATGAGCAGTTCTTC
TRBD1,.,TRBV7-9,TRBJ2-7,CASSLGTGADEQYF,TGTGCCAGCAGCTTAGGGACAGGGGCCGACGAGCAGTACTTC
.,.,TRBV27,TRBJ1-2,CASSPYDGLSDYTF,TGTGCCAGCAGTCCTTACGACGGACTCTCGGACTACACCTTC
TRBD2,.,TRBV5-1,TRBJ2-3,CASSLLTSGRASDTQYF,TGCGCCAGCAGCTTGTTAACTAGCGGGAGGGCCTCGGATACGCAGTATTTT
.,.,TRBV28,TRBJ1-2,CASSSRVGYTF,TGTGCCAGCAGCTCCAGGGTTGGCTACACCTTC
TRBD1,.,TRBV29-1,TRBJ1-1,CSVLPGQGEAFF,TGCAGCGTTCTCCCGGGACAGGGGGAAGCTTTCTTT
.,.,TRBV12-3/TRBV12-4,TRBJ2-7,CASTRDTAYEQYF,TGTGCCAGTACCCGGGACACCGCCTACGAGCAGTACTTC
.,.,TRBV11-2,TRBJ1-2,CASSHNQWGGSGYTF,TGTGCCAGCAGTCACAATCAGTGGGGGGGATCTGGCTACACCTTC
.,.,TRBV7-9,TRBJ1-2,CATAGGYYGYTF,TGTGCCACCGCTGGGGGGTACTATGGCTACACCTTC
TRBD2,.,TRBV10-1,TRBJ2-1,CASRMGRGGGRSYNEQFF,TGCGCCAGCAGGATGGGCAGGGGTGGCGGGAGGTCCTACAATGAGCAGTTCTTC
.,.,TRBV28,TRBJ1-5,CASRPVNSNQPQHF,TGTGCCAGCAGGCCAGTTAATAGCAATCAGCCCCAGCATTTT
TRBD2,.,TRBV6-2/TRBV6-3,TRBJ2-7,CASSYPPGLAGPREQYF,TGTGCCAGCAGTTACCCACCAGGACTAGCGGGGCCTCGGGAGCAGTACTTC
TRBD1,.,TRBV4-3,TRBJ2-2,CASSPVRGTGDPSNTGELFF,TGCGCCAGCAGCCCCGTACGGGGGACAGGGGACCCAAGTAACACCGGGGAGCTGTTTTTT
TRBD2,.,TRBV27,TRBJ2-7,CASLPSAAFSGMLAYEQYF,TGTGCCAGCCTTCCCTCCGCAGCGTTTAGCGGGATGCTCGCCTACGAGCAGTACTTC
TRBD2,.,TRBV9,TRBJ2-1,CASSPFGLAGVDEQFF,TGTGCCAGCAGCCCATTCGGACTAGCGGGTGTGGATGAGCAGTTCTTC
TRBD2,once,TRBV7-2,TRBJ2-7,CASTPAGISYEQYF,TGTGCCAGCACCCCAGCGGGGATCTCCTACGAGCAGTACTTC
TRBD1,.,TRBV7-6,TRBJ2-2,CASSLDTGTGATGELFF,TGTGCCAGCAGCTTAGATACCGGGACAGGGGCAACCGGGGAGCTGTTTTTT
.,.,TRBV7-2,TRBJ2-1,CASSLVLVAKNNEQFF,TGTGCCAGCAGCCTAGTCTTGGTAGCTAAGAACAATGAGCAGTTCTTC
TRBD2,.,TRBV29-1,TRBJ2-1,CSVGASGRGRNEQFF,TGCAGCGTTGGGGCTAGCGGGAGGGGGAGGAATGAGCAGTTCTTC
.,few,TRBV27,TRBJ1-3,CASSLSGLGGNGNTIYF,TGTGCCAGCAGTTTATCGGGTCTCGGAGGGAATGGAAACACCATATATTTT
.,.,TRBV28,TRBJ2-5,CASSLGTLETQYF,TGTGCCAGCAGTTTAGGGACTCTTGAGACCCAGTACTTC
.,once,TRBV23-1,TRBJ1-5,CASSQSPPAAGSQPQHF,TGCGCCAGCAGTCAATCCCCCCCCGCGGCAGGGTCTCAGCCCCAGCATTTT
.,.,TRBV19,TRBJ2-1,CASSIAVSDEQFF,TGTGCCAGTAGTATCGCCGTCTCGGATGAGCAGTTCTTC
TRBD1,.,TRBV5-1,TRBJ2-5,CASFGTTGGLIGETQYF,TGCGCCAGCTTCGGGACGACAGGGGGCCTAATCGGAGAGACCCAGTACTTC